This T cell receptor beta chain was identified during a study of blood T cell repertoires in COVID-19 (dated by TCRdb to 2019 to 2021). Background on the whole study: The collaborator samples originated in the United States, Italy and Spain and spanned the acute and convalescent phases of COVID-19. The samples were drawn from two sources: the first 160 participants of the ongoing ImmuneRACE study, and approximately 1,300 subjects contributed by 6 global collaborators. Where available, HLA class I and class II types were obtained from metadata supplied by the sample provider rather than from assay-based typing. The repertoires were made available in a free public database intended to serve as a resource for research on the immune response to SARS-CoV-2. Nearly every sample came with metadata listing a de-identified subject ID, COVID-19 status, age in years and sex. Subjects who had been exposed to COVID-19, were actively infected with it, or had recovered from it provided the deeply sampled blood TCRbeta repertoires that made up the dataset. The prospective study material was composed of cDNA or gDNA derived from T cells, B-cell-depleted T cells, or PBMCs. Points the paper makes about the study in general: How much clinical and demographic metadata was included differed by source and by participant, and the metadata was provided uncurated.

Concerning this clone: Its antigen remains unidentified. Within one base of it there is no much larger clone, and no base qualities were kept.

The collaborating institutions used their own protocols to collect whole blood in K2EDTA tubes. For TCRbeta analysis, collaborator samples were shipped as frozen whole blood, as isolated PBMCs, or as DNA extracted from either sample type. TCRbeta CDR3 regions were amplified from genomic DNA using the immunoSEQ Assay, a bias-controlled multiplex PCR. On the study's bioinformatics: The number of nucleated cells in each sample was estimated from the amplification of reference gene primers within the assay. Sequence reads were collapsed and filtered to measure the absolute abundance of every unique TCRbeta CDR3 rearrangement. Productive Simpson clonality was computed per sample as the square root of Simpson's diversity index over productive rearrangements. TCRdb took this table from immuneACCESS and kept in-frame rearrangements with V and J called. Such tables lack part of the clones; where checked against another copy, unresolved V genes explain under half of the gap, and the rest is unexplained. V, J and clone size derive from that table, while D and trimming were established from the DNA sequence. A total of 100,000 to 150,000 clones appear in this sample, approximately 84% of them only once. Under 2.5% of the sample goes to the ten largest clones.

Here V drops 4 bases and J drops 5 bases, and the junction holds 9 bases not matched to any gene. The CDR3 goes from the cysteine to the phenylalanine over 15 residues. Only the CDR3 DNA stays, 45 bases, in frame from base 1. According to the germline V gene (reference sequence), CDR1 reads LGHDT and CDR2 reads YNNKEL. Sequenced input: peripheral blood. This sequence uses TRBV3-1 (or the pseudogene TRBV3-2) and TRBJ1-1, with 8 bases aligning to TRBD1. The sequence was collected from a man aged 65-85 years with acute or convalescent COVID-19. CDR3 sequence: CASSRLGQGGTEAFF. The DNA sequence reads TGTGCCAGCAGCCGACTCGGACAGGGTGGGACTGAAGCTTTCTTT.